The rows below give T cell receptor beta chains drawn from one sample of a study of CD8+ T cells in alopecia areata. Data came from immunoSEQ multiplex PCR; TCRdb stores just in-frame clones and leaves some out. The sample contains some 200,000 clones, 45% to 65% of which appear only once. The source material was CD4+ T cells sorted from blood, sampled at week 4, from a patient treated with tofacitinib. Source of these receptors: a human donor with alopecia areata. CDR3s include the opening cysteine and the closing phenylalanine or tryptophan. A row's size may be missing; if present it is once, few, many or a size class.

TRBJ2-5 | TRBV7-7 | . | CAVNRGLIGETQYF
TRBJ1-2 | TRBV28 | once | CASSLDRVRTF
TRBJ2-7 | TRBV7-2 | . | CASSLELRGYEQYF
TRBJ2-5 | TRBV7-2 | . | CASSLGGLAGTRAETQYF
TRBJ2-7 | TRBV2 | . | CASSRPGQGPGEQYF
TRBJ2-2 | TRBV29-1 | . | CSVSRVPAGELFF
TRBJ2-6 | TRBV11-2 | few | CASSLAMRGITGANVLTF
TRBJ2-5 | TRBV6-5 | . | CASSYRDNPGETQYF
TRBJ1-1 | TRBV29-1 | . | CSVVRGTEAFF
TRBJ2-2 | TRBV5-1 | few | CASSLQGAGELFF
. | TRBV29-1 | . | CSGSTAYEQYF
TRBJ1-5 | TRBV5-6 | once | CASSSYQFRGNQPQHF
TRBJ1-2 | TRBV30 | . | CACHRDSSNYGYTF
TRBJ2-7 | TRBV4-2 | . | CASSQYERGGTYEQYF
TRBJ2-1 | TRBV30 | few | CAMGHNEQFF
TRBJ1-2 | TRBV18 | . | CASSPGGIYGYTF
TRBJ1-6 | TRBV4-1 | once | CASSRKEGENSPLHF
TRBJ1-2 | TRBV29-1 | . | CSVTGANYGYTF
TRBJ2-2 | TRBV29-1 | . | CSVRTGTANTGELFF
TRBJ2-6 | TRBV9 | once | CASSLIDSLSGANVLTF
TRBJ1-2 | TRBV15 | few | CATSRDRDRGGYTF
TRBJ1-2 | TRBV25-1 | . | CASTRQGAYGYTF
TRBJ2-3 | TRBV7-2 | . | CASSRPSGGGTDTQYF
TRBJ2-2 | TRBV5-1 | . | CASSRENTGELFF
TRBJ1-1 | TRBV2 | . | CASSRGGEAFF
TRBJ2-7 | TRBV10-3 | . | CAISGQASRDEQYF
TRBJ1-6 | TRBV6-5 | . | CASSRGNSPLHF
TRBJ2-2 | TRBV19 | . | CATTRGGANTGELFF
TRBJ2-1 | TRBV30 | once | CAWSVRAGRNNEQFF
TRBJ2-1 | TRBV6-1 | . | CASNEEGQSYNEQFF
TRBJ2-5 | TRBV4-2 | . | CASSQSINQETQYF
TRBJ2-7 | TRBV7-9 | . | CASSSRGREPYEQYF
TRBJ1-2 | TRBV6-5 | . | CASSSGQVLDYGYTF
TRBJ1-4 | TRBV7-2 | . | CASSLRLVQGVEKLFF
TRBJ2-3 | TRBV7-8 | . | CASSWGLAGDLSTDTQYF
TRBJ2-7 | TRBV28 | . | CASSPPGQVGPYEQYF
TRBJ2-2 | TRBV30 | . | CAWSVRIGELFF
TRBJ2-5 | TRBV30 | few | CASEAGNGETQYF
TRBJ1-2 | TRBV28 | once | CASYRTGSWGYTF
TRBJ1-5 | TRBV2 | . | CASKAARDTPPGGNQPQHF
TRBJ2-2 | TRBV9 | once | CASSVEASGGWRTGELFF
TRBJ2-2 | TRBV28 | . | CASRERRTNTGELFF
TRBJ2-6 | TRBV30 | . | CAWSGGFLPGANVLTF
TRBJ2-7 | TRBV28 | . | CASSSGGAGIHEQYF